This T cell receptor (beta chain) stems from a study of shared clonotypes between healthy human individuals. Original processing methods: ImmunoSEQ only sent back junction sequences with no quality scores, so filtering was done differently. Here immunoSEQ multiplex PCR was the method, and the copy in TCRdb shows in-frame clones only, minus some. The DNA was the basis for D and trimming; V, J and clone size are from that table. This sample has more than 1.2 million clones, with approximately 98.5% found just once. Nashville, Tennessee was home to all donors, each a Caucasian adult. Trimming cost V 5 bases and J 2 bases, with 19 bases left between them. This CDR3 has 16 amino acids. Per germline, CDR1 SGHVS and CDR2 FQNEAQ.

The chain employs TRBV7-8 and TRBJ2-7; either TRBD1 or TRBD2 may fit D (6 bases each). Sequenced sample: naive CD4+ T cells sorted from blood. Subset here: CD45RA+ positively selected. This TCR came from a man aged 25 to 40 in good health. The CDR3, as DNA: TGTGCCAGCAGCCAGGATACGGCGGGGACACCCTACGAGCAGTACTTC. This gives the protein CASSQDTAGTPYEQYF.